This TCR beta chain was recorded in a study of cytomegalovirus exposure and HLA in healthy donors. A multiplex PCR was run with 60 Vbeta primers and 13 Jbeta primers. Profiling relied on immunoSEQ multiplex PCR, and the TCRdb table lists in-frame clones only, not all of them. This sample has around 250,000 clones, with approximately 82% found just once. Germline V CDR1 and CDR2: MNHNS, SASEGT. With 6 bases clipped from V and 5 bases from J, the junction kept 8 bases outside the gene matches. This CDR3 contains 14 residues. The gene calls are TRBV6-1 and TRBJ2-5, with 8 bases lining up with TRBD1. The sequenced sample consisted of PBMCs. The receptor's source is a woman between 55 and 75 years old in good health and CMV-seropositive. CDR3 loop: CASSPRGRGETQYF. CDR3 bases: TGTGCCAGCAGCCCCAGGGGGCGAGGGGAGACCCAGTACTTC.